This T cell receptor (beta chain) was profiled in a study of OX40 agonist ivuxolimab in advanced cancers. Assay: immunoSEQ multiplex PCR; the TCRdb copy retains only in-frame clones and omits some. The sample lists approximately 70,000 clones; under 95% were seen once. The CDR3 loop spans 15 amino acids. The V and J ends lost 3 bases and 1 base respectively, with 13 bases between them. Germline-derived CDR1 and CDR2 are LNHNV and YYDKDF (reference sequence). The genes are TRBV15 and TRBJ2-7; D could derive from TRBD1 or TRBD2 (5 bases each). Sequences were derived from CD4+ or CD8+ T cells sorted from blood, sampled in a trial of the OX40 agonist ivuxolimab. The sequence came from an adult with an advanced solid tumor such as melanoma, head and neck, liver or kidney cancer. CDR3 loop: CATSSRDAPSYEQYF. DNA for the CDR3: TGTGCCACCAGCAGCCGGGACGCACCTTCCTACGAGCAGTACTTC.